Each of the 23 T cell receptor beta chains below was sequenced from the same sample in a study of T cell responses to AZD1222 COVID-19 vaccine. The repertoire was sequenced with immunoSEQ multiplex PCR; TCRdb's copy has only in-frame clones and lacks some. The sample includes about 46,000 clones, approximately 90% seen only once; the top ten take around 1.1%. The material was peripheral blood, obtained 28 days after the second AZD1222 dose. These receptors came from an adult who received the AZD1222 COVID-19 vaccine.

The chain couples TRBV30 to TRBJ2-4; no clear D. Trimming removed 2 bases from V and 6 bases from J, with 5 bases in between. This CDR3 has 11 amino acids. CDR1 is GTSNPN, CDR2 SVGIG, per germline (reference sequence). CDR3 sequence: CAWSSLNIQYF. The CDR3 region has the DNA TGTGCCTGGAGTTCCCTAAACATTCAGTACTTC.

Worth noting for this clone: Compared with germline, one end of the junction differs, possibly owing to a read error. The chain joins TRBV14 to TRBJ1-1, with D possibly TRBD1 on 5 matching bases. The CDR3 is 15 residues long. Germline values: CDR1 SGHDN, CDR2 FVKESK. The CDR3 bases are TGTGCCAGCAGCCAAGTGGAGGGACGGAACCCTGAAGCTTTCTTT. This codes for CASSQVEGRNPEAFF.

The J gene is TRBJ1-2, the V gene TRBV19; 10 nucleotides line up with TRBD1. Germline V gene data show CDR1 as LNHDA and CDR2 as SQIVND (reference sequence). The CDR3 is 16 residues long. Unmatched junction bases numbered 12, after V lost 7 bases and J lost 4 bases. In DNA, the CDR3 is TGTGCCAGTATACGAACGGGACAGGGGAAAAGCTATGGCTACACCTTC. Protein product: CASIRTGQGKSYGYTF.

The chain is built from TRBV4-3 and TRBJ2-1; 9 bases line up with TRBD2. V gave up 0 bases and J gave up 7 bases; unmatched junction bases: 10. This CDR3 is built from 17 residues. Germline lookup yields CDR1 LGHNA and CDR2 YSLEER. For the CDR3, the DNA is TGCGCCAGCAGCCAAGACAGGAGCCTAGCGGGATTGAATGAGCAGTTCTTC. It yields the protein CASSQDRSLAGLNEQFF.

This chain uses TRBV5-1 with TRBJ1-1, with D hard to call. V lost 7 bases, J lost 1 base, and 14 bases lay in between. The germline gives CDR1 SGHRS, CDR2 YFSETQ. The CDR3 loop spans 14 amino acids. The CDR3 loop is CASEKGTPNTEAFF. CDR3 in DNA: TGCGCCAGCGAAAAAGGAACTCCGAACACTGAAGCTTTCTTT.

This clone was picked up one time. The chain uses TRBV3-1 (or the pseudogene TRBV3-2) and TRBJ1-6; no firm D call. Germline CDR1 LGHDT, CDR2 YNNKEL (reference sequence). V lost 3 bases and J lost 0, with 9 bases in between. The CDR3 runs 16 residues. CDR3 region: CASSHAGISYNSPLHF. The CDR3 region has the DNA TGTGCCAGCAGCCATGCGGGAATCTCCTATAATTCACCCCTCCACTTT.

This chain connects TRBV19 to TRBJ1-2; no clear D. This CDR3 contains 12 residues. The germline V gene has CDR1 LNHDA and CDR2 SQIVND (reference sequence). Between the trimmed V and J ends, which lost 5 bases and 4 bases, there was a span of 8 bases. As DNA, the CDR3 is TGTGCCAGTAGTGAAGGACTCTATGGCTACACCTTC. It codes for CASSEGLYGYTF.

A single count supports this clone. This sequence joins TRBV5-6 and TRBJ2-3, with TRBD2 matching over 9 bases. The length of the CDR3 is 16 residues. With 3 bases clipped from V and 2 bases from J, the junction kept 7 bases outside the gene matches. CDR1 and CDR2 from the germline V gene are SGHDT and YYEEEE. For the CDR3, the DNA is TGTGCCAGCAGCTCAGGGACTAGCCCCGACACAGATACGCAGTATTTT. Protein sequence: CASSSGTSPDTDTQYF.

The chain couples TRBV2 to TRBJ2-1, with D possibly matching TRBD2 (6 bases). The CDR3 runs to 16 residues. CDR1 and CDR2 from the germline V gene are SNHLY and FYNNEI. V was clipped by 1 base and J by 0 bases, with 10 bases between them. Written as DNA, the CDR3 is TGTGCCAGCAGTGAAGACGGGGGATCCTCCTACAATGAGCAGTTCTTC. Protein product: CASSEDGGSSYNEQFF.

This chain joins TRBV5-1 and TRBJ2-3, with D perhaps TRBD2 (6 bases). This CDR3 has 17 amino acids. From germline, CDR1 is SGHRS and CDR2 YFSETQ. V lost 4 bases and J 0 bases, leaving 18 bases between the germline ends. The CDR3 coding sequence is TGCGCCAGCAGCGCCGGTTACGGCGGGGCTAGCACAGATACGCAGTATTTT. Its translation is CASSAGYGGASTDTQYF. Using reference TRBV5-1 and TRBJ2-3 for the parts outside the CDR3, the full variable domain is KAGVTQTPRYLIKTRGQQVTLSCSPISGHRSVSWYQQTPGQGLQFLFEYFSETQRNKGNFPGRFSGRQFSNSRSEMNVSTLELGDSALYLCASSAGYGGASTDTQYFGPGTRLTVL.

The chain employs TRBV28 and TRBJ2-3, with D unresolved. This CDR3 is 14 amino acids long. From germline, CDR1 is MDHEN and CDR2 SYDVKM. Trimming left V 5 bases short and J 1 base short, with 10 bases between. Here the CDR3 DNA reads TGTGCCAGCAGTCCAAACGGAGGCACAGATACGCAGTATTTT. This sequence encodes CASSPNGGTDTQYF.

The rearrangement links TRBV15 to TRBJ2-3; D remains ambiguous. This CDR3 region has 14 residues. Germline V lookup: CDR1 LNHNV, CDR2 YYDKDF (reference sequence). The V gene lost 1 base and the J gene lost 2 bases, with 7 bases spanning the gap. The CDR3 nucleotides read TGTGCCACCAGCAGAGCCAAGCACACAGATACGCAGTATTTT. It is translated as CATSRAKHTDTQYF. Full variable domain (outside the CDR3, taken from reference TRBV15 and TRBJ2-3): DAMVIQNPRYQVTQFGKPVTLSCSQTLNHNVMYWYQQKSSQAPKLLFHYYDKDFNNEADTPDNFQSRRPNTSFCFLDIRSPGLGDTAMYLCATSRAKHTDTQYFGPGTRLTVL.

The genes are TRBV7-8 and TRBJ2-1, with TRBD2 as a possible D gene (6 bases). The CDR3 is 16 amino acids. CDR1 and CDR2 from the germline V gene are SGHVS and FQNEAQ. Trimming removed 1 base at V and 2 bases at J, with 12 bases between. The CDR3 nucleotides read TGTGCCAGCAGCTTAGGTCGCCTAGCGACCTACAATGAGCAGTTCTTC. Translating gives CASSLGRLATYNEQFF.

The chain combines TRBV7-2 with TRBJ2-7, with a possible D match to TRBD1 (8 bases). Germline V gives CDR1 SGHTA, CDR2 FQGNSA. Trimming removed 5 bases at V and 4 bases at J, with 21 bases between. The length of the CDR3 is 16 residues. CDR3: CASSQGGTGLRYEQYF. For the CDR3, the DNA is TGTGCCAGCAGCCAGGGGGGGACAGGTCTCAGATACGAGCAGTACTTC.

V and J are TRBV30 and TRBJ1-1, with a weak D call TRBD1 (5 bases). CDR3 length equals 17 residues. V lost 4 bases and J 1 base, leaving 22 bases between the germline ends. CDR1 and CDR2 from the germline V gene are GTSNPN and SVGIG (reference sequence). The CDR3 spells CAWIDRDENVSNTEAFF. CDR3 coding DNA: TGTGCCTGGATTGACCGGGACGAGAATGTATCGAACACTGAAGCTTTCTTT.

The chain uses TRBV19 and TRBJ1-5, with a weak D call TRBD1 (6 bases). This CDR3 region has 15 residues. Germline CDR1 is LNHDA and CDR2 is SQIVND (reference sequence). The germline V and J ends were trimmed by 5 bases and 7 bases, with 18 bases remaining between them. CDR3 amino acids: CASSRGAGVGQPQHF. CDR3 coding DNA: TGTGCCAGTAGTCGTGGGGCAGGGGTAGGGCAGCCCCAGCATTTT.

The V gene is TRBV19, the J gene TRBJ2-1, with TRBD2 matching 11 bases. The CDR3 length is 17 residues. V gave up 4 bases and J gave up 4 bases; unmatched junction bases: 9. Germline CDR1 is LNHDA and CDR2 is SQIVND (reference sequence). CDR3 DNA: TGTGCCAGTAGTACCCGATCCGGGACTAGCGGATACAATGAGCAGTTCTTC. This encodes CASSTRSGTSGYNEQFF.

The sample holds a few counts of this clone. V gene TRBV10-3 combines with J gene TRBJ2-2; D unclear. CDR1 and CDR2 from the germline V gene are ENHRY and SYGVKD. This CDR3 region has 15 residues. Trimming removed 4 bases at V and 3 bases at J, with 12 bases between. The CDR3 region has the DNA TGTGCCATCAGTGCGATGGGTGGGGACACCGGGGAGCTGTTTTTT. Its translation is CAISAMGGDTGELFF.

The chain couples TRBV19 to TRBJ2-7, with a weak D call TRBD1 (5 bases). Looked up from germline, CDR1 is LNHDA and CDR2 is SQIVND (reference sequence). V was clipped by 6 bases and J by 6 bases, with 15 bases between them. The CDR3 is 13 amino acids. The CDR3 is CASSLDTVREQYF. The CDR3 coding sequence is TGTGCCAGTAGCTTGGACACGGTGCGCGAGCAGTACTTC. The entire variable domain, with the rest obtained from reference TRBV19 and TRBJ2-7, is as follows: DGGITQSPKYLFRKEGQNVTLSCEQNLNHDAMYWYRQDPGQGLRLIYYSQIVNDFQKGDIAEGYSVSREKKESFPLTVTSAQKNPTAFYLCASSLDTVREQYFGPGTRLTVT.

The chain couples TRBV2 to TRBJ1-2; D unclear. Germline CDR1 reads SNHLY; CDR2 reads FYNNEI. The CDR3 loop spans 14 amino acids. Between the trimmed V and J ends, which lost 0 bases and 7 bases, there was a span of 12 bases. The CDR3 nucleotides are TGTGCCAGCAGTGAAGCCACCCGGAGGCTTGGCTACACCTTC. Its protein product is CASSEATRRLGYTF.

This chain connects TRBV6-1 to TRBJ2-2; TRBD2 agrees at 10 bases. Germline trimming cut 4 bases from V and 3 bases from J; bases unmatched to any gene: 5. Germline CDR1 reads MNHNS; CDR2 reads SASEGT. There are 16 residues in the CDR3. CDR3 region: CASSVLAGDHTGELFF. The CDR3 region has the DNA TGTGCCAGCAGTGTCCTAGCGGGAGATCACACCGGGGAGCTGTTTTTT.

This chain's CDR3 is CASSQELGQGMYNEQFF. For the CDR3, the DNA is TGTGCCAGCAGCCAAGAACTCGGACAGGGGATGTACAATGAGCAGTTCTTC. The chain links TRBV4-2 to TRBJ2-1; 9 bases match TRBD1. Unmatched junction bases numbered 7, after V lost 0 bases and J lost 4 bases. Germline lookup yields CDR1 LGHNA and CDR2 YNFKEQ. The CDR3 consists of 17 residues.

The chain links TRBV9 to TRBJ2-1, with D maybe TRBD2 (6 bases). The germline gives CDR1 SGDLS, CDR2 YYNGEE. The CDR3 is 17 residues long. The V end was cut by 0 bases, the J end by 4 bases, with 17 bases between. The CDR3 coding sequence is TGTGCCAGCAGCGTAGTGTCGGTGTCCGGGGGTTACAATGAGCAGTTCTTC. Translation: CASSVVSVSGGYNEQFF.